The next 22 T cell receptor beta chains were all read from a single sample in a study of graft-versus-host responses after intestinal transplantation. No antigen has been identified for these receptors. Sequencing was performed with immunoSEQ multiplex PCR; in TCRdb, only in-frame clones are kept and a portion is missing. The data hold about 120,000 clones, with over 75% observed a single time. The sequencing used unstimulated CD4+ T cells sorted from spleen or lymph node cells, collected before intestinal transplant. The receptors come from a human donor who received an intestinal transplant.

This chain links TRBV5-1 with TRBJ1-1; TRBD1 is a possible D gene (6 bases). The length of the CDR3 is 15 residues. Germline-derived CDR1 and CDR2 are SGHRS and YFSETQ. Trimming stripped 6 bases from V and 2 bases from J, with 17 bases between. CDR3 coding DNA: TGCGCCAGCAAACAGGACAGCATCATAAACACTGAAGCTTTCTTT. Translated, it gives CASKQDSIINTEAFF.

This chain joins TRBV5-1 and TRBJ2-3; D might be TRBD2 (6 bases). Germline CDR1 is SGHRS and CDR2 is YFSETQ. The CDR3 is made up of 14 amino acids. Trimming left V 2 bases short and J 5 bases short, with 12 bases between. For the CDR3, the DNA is TGCGCCAGCAGCTTATCTAGCGTCGAAGATACGCAGTATTTT. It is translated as CASSLSSVEDTQYF.

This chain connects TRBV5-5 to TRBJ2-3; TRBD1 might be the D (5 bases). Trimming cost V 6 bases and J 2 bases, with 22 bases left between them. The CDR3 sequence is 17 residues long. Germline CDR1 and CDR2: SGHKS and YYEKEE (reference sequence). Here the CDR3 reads CASITMGLFDITDTQYF. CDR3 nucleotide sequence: TGTGCCAGCATTACAATGGGGCTTTTCGATATCACAGATACGCAGTATTTT.

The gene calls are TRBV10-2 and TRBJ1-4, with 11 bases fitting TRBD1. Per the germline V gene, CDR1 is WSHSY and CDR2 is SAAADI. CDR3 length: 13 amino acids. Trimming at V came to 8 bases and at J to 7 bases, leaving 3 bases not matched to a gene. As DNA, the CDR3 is TGCGCCAGCCGGACAGGGGGCCTTGAAAAACTGTTTTTT. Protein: CASRTGGLEKLFF.

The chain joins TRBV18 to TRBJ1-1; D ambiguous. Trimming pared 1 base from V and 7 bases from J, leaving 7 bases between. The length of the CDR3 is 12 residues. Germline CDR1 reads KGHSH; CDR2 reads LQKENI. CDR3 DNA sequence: TGTGCCAGCTCACCACTTTACAGTGAAGCTTTCTTT. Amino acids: CASSPLYSEAFF.

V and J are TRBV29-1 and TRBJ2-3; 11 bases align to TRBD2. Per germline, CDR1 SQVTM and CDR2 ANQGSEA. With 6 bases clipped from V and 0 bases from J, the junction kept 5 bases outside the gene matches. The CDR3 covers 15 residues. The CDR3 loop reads CSVARLAGSTDTQYF. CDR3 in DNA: TGCAGCGTGGCAAGACTAGCGGGGAGCACAGATACGCAGTATTTT.

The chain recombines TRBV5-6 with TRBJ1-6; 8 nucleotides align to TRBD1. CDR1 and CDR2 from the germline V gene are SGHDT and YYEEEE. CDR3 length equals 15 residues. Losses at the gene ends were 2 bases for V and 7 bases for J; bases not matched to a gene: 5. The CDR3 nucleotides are TGTGCCAGCAGCTTCACAGGGGGGGGAAATTCACCCCTCCACTTT. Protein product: CASSFTGGGNSPLHF.

This CDR3 reads CAWTLGGAPRGANVLTF. The CDR3 bases are TGTGCCTGGACCCTGGGAGGGGCCCCCCGCGGGGCCAACGTCCTGACTTTC. The V call is TRBV30, the J call TRBJ2-6; 7 nucleotides agree with TRBD2. Germline V gives CDR1 GTSNPN, CDR2 SVGIG (reference sequence). This CDR3 spans 17 amino acids. J gave up 4 bases and V 4 bases, and 13 bases lay outside the gene matches. Drawing the rest from reference TRBV30 and TRBJ2-6, the complete variable domain is SQTIHQWPATLVQPVGSPLSLECTVEGTSNPNLYWYRQAAGRGLQLLFYSVGIGQISSEVPQNLSASRPQDRQFILSSKKLLLSDSGFYLCAWTLGGAPRGANVLTFGAGSRLTVL.

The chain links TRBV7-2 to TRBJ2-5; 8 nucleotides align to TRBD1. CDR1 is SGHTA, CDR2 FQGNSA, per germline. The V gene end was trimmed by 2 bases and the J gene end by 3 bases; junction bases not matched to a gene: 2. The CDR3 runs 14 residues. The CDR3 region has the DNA TGTGCCAGCAGCTTATGGACAGGGAAAGAGACCCAGTACTTC. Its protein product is CASSLWTGKETQYF.

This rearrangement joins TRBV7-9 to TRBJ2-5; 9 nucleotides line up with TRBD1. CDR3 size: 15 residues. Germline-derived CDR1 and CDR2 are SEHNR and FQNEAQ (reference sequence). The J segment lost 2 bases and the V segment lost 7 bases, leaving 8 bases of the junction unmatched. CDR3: CASTPWDRAQETQYF. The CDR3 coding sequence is TGTGCCAGCACCCCCTGGGACAGGGCACAAGAGACCCAGTACTTC.

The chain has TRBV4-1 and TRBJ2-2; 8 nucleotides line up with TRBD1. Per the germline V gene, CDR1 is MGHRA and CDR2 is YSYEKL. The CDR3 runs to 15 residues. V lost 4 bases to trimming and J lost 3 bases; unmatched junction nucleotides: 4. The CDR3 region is CASSLTGEHTGELFF. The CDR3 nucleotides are TGCGCCAGCAGCCTGACAGGGGAACACACCGGGGAGCTGTTTTTT.

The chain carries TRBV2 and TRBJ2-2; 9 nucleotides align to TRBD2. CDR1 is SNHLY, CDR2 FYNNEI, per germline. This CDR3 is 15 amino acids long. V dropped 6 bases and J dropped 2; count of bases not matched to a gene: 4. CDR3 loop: CASRAGTSNTGELFF. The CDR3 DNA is TGTGCCAGCAGGGCCGGGACTAGCAACACCGGGGAGCTGTTTTTT.

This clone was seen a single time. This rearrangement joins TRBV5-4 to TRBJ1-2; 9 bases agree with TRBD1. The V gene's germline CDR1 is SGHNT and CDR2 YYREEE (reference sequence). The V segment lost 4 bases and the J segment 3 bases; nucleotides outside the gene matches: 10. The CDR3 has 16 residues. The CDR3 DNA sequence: TGTGCCAGCAGCCGGGGACAGGGAGGAGGAGACTATGGCTACACCTTC. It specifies CASSRGQGGGDYGYTF. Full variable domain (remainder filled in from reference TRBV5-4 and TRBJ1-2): ETGVTQSPTHLIKTRGQQVTLRCSSQSGHNTVSWYQQALGQGPQFIFQYYREEENGRGNFPPRFSGLQFPNYSSELNVNALELDDSALYLCASSRGQGGGDYGYTFGSGTRLTVV.

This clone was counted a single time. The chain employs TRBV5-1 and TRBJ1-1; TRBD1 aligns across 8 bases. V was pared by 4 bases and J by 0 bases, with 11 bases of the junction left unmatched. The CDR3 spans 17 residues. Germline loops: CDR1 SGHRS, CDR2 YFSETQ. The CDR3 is CASSPGTGFYMNTEAFF. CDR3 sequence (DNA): TGCGCCAGCAGCCCCGGGACAGGATTCTACATGAACACTGAAGCTTTCTTT.

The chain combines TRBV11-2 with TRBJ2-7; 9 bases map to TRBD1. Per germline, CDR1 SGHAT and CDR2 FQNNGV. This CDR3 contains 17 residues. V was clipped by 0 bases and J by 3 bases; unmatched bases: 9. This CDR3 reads CASSLDLVGQGFYEQYF. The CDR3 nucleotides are TGTGCCAGCAGCTTAGATCTAGTGGGACAGGGTTTCTACGAGCAGTACTTC. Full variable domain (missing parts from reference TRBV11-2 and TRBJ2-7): EAGVAQSPRYKIIEKRQSVAFWCNPISGHATLYWYQQILGQGPKLLIQFQNNGVVDDSQLPKDRFSAERLKGVDSTLKIQPAKLEDSAVYLCASSLDLVGQGFYEQYFGPGTRLTVT.

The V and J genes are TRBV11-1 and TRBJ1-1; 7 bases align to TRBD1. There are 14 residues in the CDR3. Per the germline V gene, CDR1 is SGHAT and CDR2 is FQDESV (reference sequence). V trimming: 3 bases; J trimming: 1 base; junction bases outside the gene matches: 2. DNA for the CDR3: TGTGCCAGCAGCTTGGGACAGACGAACACTGAAGCTTTCTTT. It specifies CASSLGQTNTEAFF.

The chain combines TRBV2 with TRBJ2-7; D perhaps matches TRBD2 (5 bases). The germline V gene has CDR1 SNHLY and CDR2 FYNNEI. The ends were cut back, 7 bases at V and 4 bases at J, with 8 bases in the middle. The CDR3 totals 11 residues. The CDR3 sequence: CASNGGYEQYF. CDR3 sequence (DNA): TGTGCCAGCAACGGCGGGTACGAGCAGTACTTC.

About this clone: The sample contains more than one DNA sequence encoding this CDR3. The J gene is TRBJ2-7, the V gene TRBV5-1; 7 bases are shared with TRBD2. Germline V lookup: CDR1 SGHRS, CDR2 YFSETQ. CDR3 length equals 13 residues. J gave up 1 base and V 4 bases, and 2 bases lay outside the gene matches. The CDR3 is CASSLAASYEQYF. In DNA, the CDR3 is TGCGCCAGCAGCCTAGCGGCTTCCTACGAGCAGTACTTC. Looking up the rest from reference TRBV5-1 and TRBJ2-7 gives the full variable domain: KAGVTQTPRYLIKTRGQQVTLSCSPISGHRSVSWYQQTPGQGLQFLFEYFSETQRNKGNFPGRFSGRQFSNSRSEMNVSTLELGDSALYLCASSLAASYEQYFGPGTRLTVT.

The CDR3 sequence is CASSTKQGPNQPQHF. The CDR3 DNA reads as TGTGCCAGCAGTACAAAACAGGGGCCTAATCAGCCCCAGCATTTT. The chain is built from TRBV6-5 and TRBJ1-5; 7 bases are a match to TRBD1. Germline V gene lookup returns CDR1 MNHEY and CDR2 SVGAGI. J gave up 4 bases and V 5 bases, and 8 bases lay outside the gene matches. The CDR3 runs 15 residues.

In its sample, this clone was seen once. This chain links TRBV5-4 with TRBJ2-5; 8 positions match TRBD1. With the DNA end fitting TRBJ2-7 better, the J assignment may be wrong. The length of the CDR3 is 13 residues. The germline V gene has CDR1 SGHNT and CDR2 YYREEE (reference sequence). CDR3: CASSWDRSYEQYF. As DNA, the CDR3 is TGTGCCAGCAGCTGGGACAGGTCCTACGAGCAGTACTTC.

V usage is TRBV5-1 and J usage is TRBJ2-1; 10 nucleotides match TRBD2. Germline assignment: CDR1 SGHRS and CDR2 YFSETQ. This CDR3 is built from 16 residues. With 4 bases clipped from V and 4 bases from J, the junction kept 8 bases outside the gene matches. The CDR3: CASSPGLAGEYNEQFF. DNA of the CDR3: TGCGCCAGCAGCCCGGGGCTAGCGGGGGAATACAATGAGCAGTTCTTC.

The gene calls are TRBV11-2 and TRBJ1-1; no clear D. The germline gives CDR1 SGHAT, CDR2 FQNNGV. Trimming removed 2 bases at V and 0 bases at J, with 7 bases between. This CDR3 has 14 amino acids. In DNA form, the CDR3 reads TGTGCCAGCAGCTTAACCGGGGTGAACACTGAAGCTTTCTTT. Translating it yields CASSLTGVNTEAFF.